What follows are 26 T cell receptor beta chains derived from one specimen sequenced in a study of cytotoxic CD8 clonotypes in ibrutinib-treated CLL. The table came from immunoSEQ multiplex PCR; TCRdb's copy has only in-frame clones and leaves some out. The sample lists 20,000 to 30,000 clones, about 72% occurring once. The sequencing used PBMCs, collected after 24 months of ibrutinib treatment. These receptors originate from a human donor with chronic lymphocytic leukemia.

CDR3 coding DNA: TGTGCCAGCAGCTTAGACAGGGCGGGCTATGGCTACACCTTC. Translated, it gives CASSLDRAGYGYTF. This chain connects TRBV7-9 to TRBJ1-2; D might be TRBD1 (6 bases). The V gene lost 1 base and the J gene lost 4 bases, with 10 bases spanning the gap. The CDR3 has 14 residues. CDR1 and CDR2 from the germline V gene are SEHNR and FQNEAQ (reference sequence).

The J gene is TRBJ1-3, the V gene TRBV11-1, with D possibly being TRBD1 (6 bases). V was clipped by 2 bases and J by 0 bases, with 11 bases between them. CDR3 size: 16 residues. The germline gives CDR1 SGHAT, CDR2 FQDESV (reference sequence). The chain's CDR3 is CASSLNTGISGNTIYF. Written as DNA, the CDR3 is TGTGCCAGCAGCTTAAATACAGGGATCTCTGGAAACACCATATATTTT.

The chain is built from TRBV29-1 and TRBJ1-1; no clear D. Germline loops: CDR1 SQVTM, CDR2 ANQGSEA. Trimming cost V 4 bases and J 0 bases, with 6 bases left between them. The CDR3 is made up of 12 amino acids. DNA for the CDR3: TGCAGCGTTGTTGAGATGAACACTGAAGCTTTCTTT. Encoded protein: CSVVEMNTEAFF.

CDR3 DNA sequence: TGTGCCAGTAGTGGACAGAATAATTCACCCCTCCACTTT. Its translation: CASSGQNNSPLHF. The V and J genes are TRBV19 and TRBJ1-6, with D possibly TRBD1 on 6 matching bases. There are 13 residues in the CDR3. The V gene's germline CDR1 is LNHDA and CDR2 SQIVND (reference sequence). V shed 5 bases and J shed 5 bases, with 7 bases lying between them.

The CDR3 is CASSVGDRGQWANVLTF. The CDR3 DNA is TGTGCCAGCAGCGTAGGAGACAGGGGGCAATGGGCCAACGTCCTGACTTTC. V usage is TRBV9 and J usage is TRBJ2-6; TRBD1 matches at 10 bases. Germline loops: CDR1 SGDLS, CDR2 YYNGEE. This CDR3 region has 17 residues. Losses at the gene ends were 0 bases for V and 5 bases for J; bases not matched to a gene: 5.

Concerning this clone: Other DNA sequences in the sample encode the same CDR3. The chain has TRBV2 and TRBJ1-2; D is unclear. The length of the CDR3 is 11 residues. The V gene's germline CDR1 is SNHLY and CDR2 FYNNEI. The V gene lost 5 bases and the J gene lost 5 bases, with 6 bases spanning the gap. CDR3 in amino acids: CASSQYYGYTF. The CDR3 DNA follows: TGTGCCAGCAGTCAATATTATGGCTACACCTTC.

The chain combines TRBV5-1 with TRBJ2-2; D perhaps matches TRBD2 (5 bases). Germline V CDR1 and CDR2: SGHRS, YFSETQ. The CDR3 is 14 residues long. V was pared by 7 bases and J by 1 base, with 11 bases between. DNA of the CDR3: TGCGCCAGCCGGGGTGTAGGGAACACCGGGGAGCTGTTTTTT. Protein sequence: CASRGVGNTGELFF.

The J gene is TRBJ2-1, the V gene TRBV7-9; 8 nucleotides agree with TRBD2. Germline CDR1 SEHNR, CDR2 FQNEAQ (reference sequence). The trim removed 5 bases at V and 4 bases at J, leaving 7 bases unmatched. This CDR3 spans 15 amino acids. CDR3 coding DNA: TGTGCCAGCAGCCCGAGCGGGGGAGTTTACAATGAGCAGTTCTTC. Encoded protein: CASSPSGGVYNEQFF.

The V call is TRBV11-2, the J call TRBJ2-5, with D maybe TRBD2 (7 bases). Germline CDR1 SGHAT, CDR2 FQNNGV. CDR3 size: 16 residues. V lost 2 bases and J lost 1, with 14 bases in between. CDR3 in amino acids: CASSLKGGAGQETQYF. CDR3 nucleotide sequence: TGTGCCAGCAGCTTAAAGGGGGGGGCGGGCCAAGAGACCCAGTACTTC.

This chain connects TRBV2 to TRBJ1-4, with TRBD1 as a possible D gene (5 bases). V was cut by 5 bases and J by 8 bases, with 15 bases left in between. CDR1 SNHLY and CDR2 FYNNEI come from the germline V gene. This CDR3 region has 14 residues. The DNA of the CDR3 is TGTGCCAGCAGTAACAGGTGGTTGAGGGAAAAACTGTTTTTT. This translates into CASSNRWLREKLFF.

The J gene is TRBJ2-5, the V gene TRBV19; weak D call: TRBD2 (6 bases). The germline V gene encodes CDR1 LNHDA and CDR2 SQIVND (reference sequence). V was pared by 5 bases and J by 4 bases, with 17 bases between. This CDR3 is 15 amino acids long. The CDR3 is CASSAWRGSGETQYF. DNA for the CDR3: TGTGCCAGTAGTGCCTGGAGGGGCAGCGGAGAGACCCAGTACTTC.

The chain has TRBV11-2 and TRBJ2-7; D could derive from TRBD1 or TRBD2 (6 bases each). The CDR3 runs to 14 residues. Trimming took off 0 bases at V and 10 bases at J, with 16 bases between the two ends. Germline V gene lookup returns CDR1 SGHAT and CDR2 FQNNGV. The CDR3, as DNA: TGTGCCAGCAGCTTAGACGGGGGCCTAATACGACAGTACTTC. It is translated as CASSLDGGLIRQYF.

This clone appeared a single time. V gene TRBV7-9 combines with J gene TRBJ1-5, with D possibly matching TRBD1 (6 bases). CDR3 length: 14 amino acids. Per germline, CDR1 SEHNR and CDR2 FQNEAQ (reference sequence). The germline V and J ends were trimmed by 1 base and 6 bases, with 10 bases remaining between them. CDR3 nucleotides: TGTGCCAGCAGCTTAGGTGGGGGGCCTCAGCCCCAGCATTTT. This codes for CASSLGGGPQPQHF.

In its sample, this clone was seen once. J is TRBJ1-1 and V is TRBV5-1; D is possibly TRBD1 (5 bases). The V end was cut by 0 bases, the J end by 0 bases, with 12 bases between. Germline V CDR1 and CDR2: SGHRS, YFSETQ. This CDR3 spans 16 amino acids. In nucleotides, the CDR3 is TGCGCCAGCAGCTTGGAAGGGACGGCTTTGAACACTGAAGCTTTCTTT. Translating it yields CASSLEGTALNTEAFF.

This clone was observed a few times. The chain recombines TRBV5-1 with TRBJ2-2; tentatively, D is TRBD2 (6 bases). The length of the CDR3 is 15 residues. Germline loops: CDR1 SGHRS, CDR2 YFSETQ. Trimming took off 4 bases at V and 4 bases at J, with 14 bases between the two ends. CDR3 residues: CASSLLTGGTGELFF. The CDR3 DNA reads TGCGCCAGCAGCCTTCTGACCGGGGGCACCGGGGAGCTGTTTTTT.

This chain links TRBV14 with TRBJ1-2, with D unresolved. The CDR3 covers 12 residues. V was cut by 4 bases and J by 4 bases, with 7 bases left in between. Germline CDR1 is SGHDN and CDR2 is FVKESK. In nucleotides, the CDR3 is TGTGCCAGCAGCCCCCATCCCTATGGCTACACCTTC. Protein: CASSPHPYGYTF.

This CDR3 is CASRFLGETQYF. The DNA of the CDR3 is TGTGCCAGCAGATTCCTGGGGGAGACCCAGTACTTC. This chain joins TRBV11-2 and TRBJ2-5; D is undetermined. From germline, CDR1 is SGHAT and CDR2 FQNNGV. This CDR3 region has 12 residues. Trimming removed 6 bases from V and 5 bases from J, with 10 bases in between.

The V and J genes are TRBV5-1 and TRBJ2-6, with a tentative D call TRBD2 (5 bases). From germline, CDR1 is SGHRS and CDR2 YFSETQ. CDR3 length: 16 amino acids. V shed 0 bases and J shed 2 bases, with 9 bases lying between them. The CDR3 DNA follows: TGCGCCAGCAGCTTGGCTGGGAGACCTGGGGCCAACGTCCTGACTTTC. It yields the protein CASSLAGRPGANVLTF.

Only a few counts were recorded for this clone. The chain links TRBV18 to TRBJ1-1; D gene uncertain. V lost 2 bases and J lost 1, with 11 bases in between. This CDR3 spans 15 amino acids. From germline, CDR1 is KGHSH and CDR2 LQKENI. As DNA, the CDR3 is TGTGCCAGCTCACCATGGAGGGAAGAGAACACTGAAGCTTTCTTT. Its translation is CASSPWREENTEAFF.

The chain employs TRBV15 and TRBJ1-5, with D hard to call. The CDR3 has 14 residues. Germline V gene data show CDR1 as LNHNV and CDR2 as YYDKDF (reference sequence). Deletions cut 3 bases from V and 7 bases from J, with 13 bases between. CDR3 coding DNA: TGTGCCACCAGCAGTTGGGGTACCGGACAGCCCCAGCATTTT. Translation gives CATSSWGTGQPQHF.

The V call is TRBV6-1, the J call TRBJ1-2, with TRBD1 as a possible D gene (6 bases). CDR1 is MNHNS, CDR2 SASEGT, per germline. Trimming removed 6 bases from V and 6 bases from J, with 17 bases in between. This CDR3 is 14 amino acids long. CDR3 loop: CASRAGASRDGYTF. The CDR3 nucleotides are TGTGCCAGCAGGGCGGGGGCATCACGAGATGGCTACACCTTC.

The V call is TRBV27, the J call TRBJ1-2; TRBD1 might be the D (6 bases). Germline assignment: CDR1 MNHEY and CDR2 SMNVEV (reference sequence). CDR3 length equals 14 residues. Trimming pared 6 bases from V and 5 bases from J, leaving 16 bases between. The CDR3, as DNA: TGTGCCAGCAGCGGAACCGGGGGGCGTTATGGCTACACCTTC. Translation gives CASSGTGGRYGYTF.

This sequence joins TRBV4-1 and TRBJ1-1; D is perhaps TRBD1 (5 bases). Germline loops: CDR1 MGHRA, CDR2 YSYEKL. The CDR3 loop spans 14 amino acids. Trimming took off 3 bases at V and 4 bases at J, with 12 bases between the two ends. The CDR3 spells CASSHGAGGTEAFF. CDR3 nucleotides: TGCGCCAGCAGCCACGGGGCGGGGGGCACTGAAGCTTTCTTT.

V and J are TRBV2 and TRBJ1-2; 8 bases are a match to TRBD1. CDR3 length: 14 amino acids. Germline V gene data show CDR1 as SNHLY and CDR2 as FYNNEI. With 3 bases clipped from V and 6 bases from J, the junction kept 6 bases outside the gene matches. CDR3 amino acids: CASSEGQVLDGYTF. The CDR3 bases are TGTGCCAGCAGTGAGGGACAGGTTCTCGATGGCTACACCTTC. Looking up the rest from reference TRBV2 and TRBJ1-2 gives the full variable domain: EPEVTQTPSHQVTQMGQEVILRCVPISNHLYFYWYRQILGQKVEFLVSFYNNEISEKSEIFDDQFSVERPDGSNFTLKIRSTKLEDSAMYFCASSEGQVLDGYTFGSGTRLTVV.

The chain couples TRBV9 to TRBJ1-1; the D is unclear. Germline V lookup: CDR1 SGDLS, CDR2 YYNGEE. The CDR3 consists of 13 residues. Trimming pared 3 bases from V and 4 bases from J, leaving 10 bases between. Written as DNA, the CDR3 is TGTGCCAGCAGCGCCACCCACCTCACTGAAGCTTTCTTT. Translated, it gives CASSATHLTEAFF.

This clone showed up just once. One end of the junction is discordant with germline, which a read error may explain. V is TRBV19 and J is TRBJ1-6, with D uncertain. Germline loops: CDR1 LNHDA, CDR2 SQIVND (reference sequence). CDR3 size: 14 residues. The CDR3 coding sequence is TGTGCCAGTAGAGAGACCGGTTATACTTCACCCCTCCACTTT. As protein: CASRETGYTSPLHF.